These T cell receptor beta chains were read from a single sample in a study of shared clonotypes between healthy human individuals. TCRdb's copy holds only in-frame clones and misses some; the assay was immunoSEQ multiplex PCR. The data show 2 million to 2.5 million clones, 95% seen once. Sequencing was done on a sample of naive CD4+ T cells sorted from blood. These TCRs come from a man aged 18 to 29 in good health. Both conserved end residues are part of each CDR3. D genes are given only for firm matches. Clone size is shown for a subset of rows, as once, few, many or a class of expanded clone.

j_call: TRBJ2-7
v_call: TRBV13
d_call: .
clone_size: .
cdr3_aa: CASRPDYEQYF
cdr3_nt: TGTGCCAGCAGGCCAGACTACGAGCAGTACTTC

j_call: TRBJ2-6
v_call: TRBV7-9
d_call: .
clone_size: .
cdr3_aa: CASSIETGANVLTF
cdr3_nt: TGTGCCAGCAGCATAGAAACTGGGGCCAACGTCCTGACTTTC

j_call: TRBJ2-1
v_call: TRBV7-7
d_call: TRBD1
clone_size: once
cdr3_aa: CASSLGQGAYNEQFF
cdr3_nt: TGTGCTAGCAGCTTAGGGCAGGGGGCCTACAATGAGCAGTTCTTC

j_call: TRBJ1-3
v_call: TRBV5-1
d_call: .
clone_size: .
cdr3_aa: CASASDKSGNTIYF
cdr3_nt: TGCGCCAGCGCCAGCGACAAATCTGGAAACACCATATATTTT

j_call: TRBJ2-7
v_call: TRBV11-2
d_call: .
clone_size: .
cdr3_aa: CASSRDGTYEQYF
cdr3_nt: TGTGCCAGCAGCCGGGACGGAACCTACGAGCAGTACTTC

j_call: TRBJ2-7
v_call: TRBV18
d_call: .
clone_size: .
cdr3_aa: CASSPSLAHSYEQYF
cdr3_nt: TGTGCCAGCTCACCAAGTCTAGCGCACTCCTACGAGCAGTACTTC

j_call: TRBJ2-1
v_call: TRBV10-3
d_call: TRBD2
clone_size: .
cdr3_aa: CAISAGLAGFEQFF
cdr3_nt: TGTGCCATCAGTGCGGGACTAGCGGGCTTCGAGCAGTTCTTC

j_call: TRBJ1-2
v_call: TRBV7-2
d_call: .
clone_size: .
cdr3_aa: CASSLEGGGPYGYTF
cdr3_nt: TGTGCCAGCAGCTTAGAGGGGGGCGGTCCCTATGGCTACACCTTC

j_call: TRBJ2-1
v_call: TRBV18
d_call: .
clone_size: .
cdr3_aa: CASSLDWAGNEQFF
cdr3_nt: TGTGCCAGCTCACTCGACTGGGCGGGCAATGAGCAGTTCTTC

j_call: TRBJ2-3
v_call: TRBV5-1
d_call: .
clone_size: .
cdr3_aa: CASSNRATDTQYF
cdr3_nt: TGCGCCAGCAGCAACAGGGCCACAGATACGCAGTATTTT

j_call: TRBJ1-1
v_call: TRBV18
d_call: .
clone_size: few
cdr3_aa: CASSPGVNTEAFF
cdr3_nt: TGTGCCAGCTCACCCGGGGTGAACACTGAAGCTTTCTTT

j_call: TRBJ2-2
v_call: TRBV7-6
d_call: TRBD2
clone_size: .
cdr3_aa: CASSPIVLSGGYTGELFF
cdr3_nt: TGTGCCAGCAGCCCGATCGTGCTTAGCGGGGGCTACACCGGGGAGCTGTTTTTT

j_call: TRBJ1-1
v_call: TRBV7-9
d_call: .
clone_size: .
cdr3_aa: CAISNRAGTEAFF
cdr3_nt: TGTGCCATCTCCAACAGGGCGGGTACTGAAGCTTTCTTT

j_call: TRBJ1-1
v_call: TRBV29-1
d_call: .
clone_size: .
cdr3_aa: CSVGSSWRQPLNTEAFF
cdr3_nt: TGCAGCGTTGGCTCCTCTTGGAGACAGCCTTTAAACACTGAAGCTTTCTTT

j_call: TRBJ1-2
v_call: TRBV18
d_call: .
clone_size: once
cdr3_aa: CASSPPGGIYGYTF
cdr3_nt: TGTGCCAGCTCACCACCCGGAGGAATCTATGGCTACACCTTC

j_call: TRBJ2-3
v_call: TRBV6-6
d_call: .
clone_size: .
cdr3_aa: CASSSWTVSTDTQYF
cdr3_nt: TGTGCCAGCAGTTCCTGGACGGTGAGCACAGATACGCAGTATTTT

j_call: TRBJ1-3
v_call: TRBV10-2
d_call: .
clone_size: .
cdr3_aa: CASSESGSGNTIYF
cdr3_nt: TGCGCCAGCAGTGAGTCAGGGTCTGGAAACACCATATATTTT

j_call: TRBJ2-3
v_call: TRBV30
d_call: .
clone_size: .
cdr3_aa: CAWRSGTDTQYF
cdr3_nt: TGTGCCTGGAGGTCAGGGACAGATACGCAGTATTTT

j_call: TRBJ1-2
v_call: TRBV7-2
d_call: .
clone_size: once
cdr3_aa: CASSLGGTYGYTF
cdr3_nt: TGTGCCAGCAGCTTAGGGGGTACCTATGGCTACACCTTC

j_call: TRBJ1-4
v_call: TRBV4-1
d_call: .
clone_size: .
cdr3_aa: CASNRIGATNEKLFF
cdr3_nt: TGCGCCAGCAACCGAATAGGGGCAACTAATGAAAAACTGTTTTTT

j_call: TRBJ2-7
v_call: TRBV27
d_call: TRBD1
clone_size: once
cdr3_aa: CASSPPTGGASAEQYF
cdr3_nt: TGTGCCAGCAGTCCCCCGACAGGGGGCGCCTCGGCCGAGCAGTACTTC

j_call: TRBJ1-4
v_call: TRBV27
d_call: .
clone_size: .
cdr3_aa: CASSLSRTDLKLFF
cdr3_nt: TGTGCCAGCAGTTTATCTCGGACAGACCTAAAACTGTTTTTT

j_call: TRBJ2-2
v_call: TRBV5-4
d_call: .
clone_size: .
cdr3_aa: CASSLAGVLPGELFF
cdr3_nt: TGTGCCAGCAGCCTAGCAGGGGTCCTCCCCGGGGAGCTGTTTTTT

j_call: TRBJ2-5
v_call: TRBV2
d_call: TRBD1
clone_size: .
cdr3_aa: CASSEADRVMETQYF
cdr3_nt: TGTGCCAGCAGTGAGGCCGACAGGGTGATGGAGACCCAGTACTTC

j_call: TRBJ2-7
v_call: TRBV2
d_call: .
clone_size: .
cdr3_aa: CASRTVVYEQYF
cdr3_nt: TGTGCCAGTCGGACAGTTGTCTACGAGCAGTACTTC

j_call: TRBJ2-1
v_call: TRBV30
d_call: TRBD2
clone_size: .
cdr3_aa: CAWSVQAGVHHEQFF
cdr3_nt: TGTGCCTGGAGTGTACAAGCGGGGGTGCATCATGAGCAGTTCTTC

j_call: TRBJ2-1
v_call: TRBV13
d_call: TRBD2
clone_size: .
cdr3_aa: CASSPGTSGVNEQFF
cdr3_nt: TGTGCCAGCAGCCCCGGGACTAGCGGGGTCAATGAGCAGTTCTTC

j_call: TRBJ1-3
v_call: TRBV27
d_call: .
clone_size: .
cdr3_aa: CASSDRISGNTIYF
cdr3_nt: TGTGCCAGCAGTGACCGGATCTCTGGAAACACCATATATTTT

j_call: TRBJ2-1
v_call: TRBV4-3
d_call: .
clone_size: .
cdr3_aa: CASSQDGGGHLSAYNEQFF
cdr3_nt: TGCGCCAGCAGCCAAGATGGGGGAGGTCACCTATCCGCCTACAATGAGCAGTTCTTC

j_call: TRBJ2-3
v_call: TRBV10-1
d_call: .
clone_size: .
cdr3_aa: CASSDGPAGDTQYF
cdr3_nt: TGCGCCAGCAGCGACGGACCTGCTGGGGATACGCAGTATTTT

j_call: TRBJ2-2
v_call: TRBV6-5
d_call: TRBD1
clone_size: .
cdr3_aa: CASSYRQGWAGELFF
cdr3_nt: TGTGCCAGCAGTTACAGACAGGGTTGGGCCGGGGAGCTGTTTTTT

j_call: TRBJ2-1
v_call: TRBV19
d_call: TRBD2
clone_size: .
cdr3_aa: CASRSGAGEYNEQFF
cdr3_nt: TGTGCCAGTAGATCCGGAGCGGGAGAGTACAATGAGCAGTTCTTC

j_call: TRBJ2-1
v_call: TRBV9
d_call: .
clone_size: .
cdr3_aa: CASSVDISGYEQFF
cdr3_nt: TGTGCCAGCAGCGTAGATATTAGCGGATATGAGCAGTTCTTC

j_call: TRBJ2-7
v_call: TRBV10-3
d_call: TRBD2
clone_size: .
cdr3_aa: CAISEPLGAGEGYEQYF
cdr3_nt: TGTGCCATCAGTGAACCCCTGGGAGCGGGAGAAGGATACGAGCAGTACTTC

j_call: TRBJ1-2
v_call: TRBV19
d_call: .
clone_size: .
cdr3_aa: CASSKAPGHPAGYGYTF
cdr3_nt: TGTGCCAGTAGTAAGGCTCCGGGTCATCCAGCGGGGTATGGCTACACCTTC

j_call: TRBJ2-7
v_call: TRBV6-5
d_call: TRBD1
clone_size: .
cdr3_aa: CASSPRDRPIPGQYF
cdr3_nt: TGTGCCAGCAGTCCCCGGGACAGGCCGATTCCCGGGCAGTACTTC